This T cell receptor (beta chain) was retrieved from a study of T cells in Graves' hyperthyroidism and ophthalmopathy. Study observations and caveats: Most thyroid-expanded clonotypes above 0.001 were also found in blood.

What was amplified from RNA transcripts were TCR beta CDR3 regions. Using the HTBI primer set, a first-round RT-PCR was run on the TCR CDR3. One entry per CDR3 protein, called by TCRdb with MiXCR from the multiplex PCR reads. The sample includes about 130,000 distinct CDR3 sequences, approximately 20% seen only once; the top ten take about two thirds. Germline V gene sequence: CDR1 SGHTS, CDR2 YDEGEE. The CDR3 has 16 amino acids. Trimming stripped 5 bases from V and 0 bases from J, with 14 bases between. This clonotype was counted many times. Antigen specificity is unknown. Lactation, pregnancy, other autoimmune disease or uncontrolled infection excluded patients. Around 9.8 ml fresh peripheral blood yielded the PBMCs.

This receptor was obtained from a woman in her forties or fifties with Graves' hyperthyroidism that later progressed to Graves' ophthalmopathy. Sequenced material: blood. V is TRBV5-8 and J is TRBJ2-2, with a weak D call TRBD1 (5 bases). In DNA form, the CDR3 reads TGTGCCAGCAGTCTGGGGCAGGGTCCGAACACCGGGGAGCTGTTTTTT. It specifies CASSLGQGPNTGELFF.